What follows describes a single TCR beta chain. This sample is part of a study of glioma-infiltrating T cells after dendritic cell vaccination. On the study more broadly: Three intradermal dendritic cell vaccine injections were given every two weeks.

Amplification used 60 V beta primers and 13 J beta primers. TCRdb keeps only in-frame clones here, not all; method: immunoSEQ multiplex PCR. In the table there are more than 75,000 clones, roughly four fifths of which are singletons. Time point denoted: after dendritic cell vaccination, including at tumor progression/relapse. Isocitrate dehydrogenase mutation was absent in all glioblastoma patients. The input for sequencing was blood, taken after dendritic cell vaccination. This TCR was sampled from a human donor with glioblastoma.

The CDR3 region has the DNA TGTGCCAGCAGTACATTACAGGGTAAGAACACTGAAGCTTTCTTT. Translating it yields CASSTLQGKNTEAFF. The J gene is TRBJ1-1, the V gene TRBV2, with D possibly TRBD1 on 6 matching bases. This CDR3 region has 15 residues. Germline V gene sequence: CDR1 SNHLY, CDR2 FYNNEI. The V end lost 5 bases, the J end lost 1 base, and 14 bases lay between the germline ends.